The rows below give T cell receptor beta chains drawn from one sample of a study of T cell responses to AZD1222 COVID-19 vaccine. Only in-frame clones appear in the TCRdb table, and some are missing; sequencing was by immunoSEQ multiplex PCR. Of roughly 120,000 clones in the sample, approximately 90% are singletons; the top ten hold about 16%. The sequenced sample was peripheral blood, obtained 28 days after the second AZD1222 dose. Receptors originate from an adult who received the AZD1222 COVID-19 vaccine. CDR3s include the opening cysteine and the closing phenylalanine or tryptophan. A D gene is named only where the DNA matches it firmly. Rows may omit the clone size; those that give it use once, few, many or a size class.

>TRBV10-3|TRBJ1-2|.|.
CAISVPGTGGNYGYTF
TGTGCCATCAGTGTACCAGGGACCGGAGGAAACTATGGCTACACCTTC
>TRBV5-5|TRBJ1-2|.|.
CASSERGIFGTPVNYGYTF
TGTGCCAGCAGCGAGCGGGGGATATTTGGGACTCCTGTCAACTATGGCTACACCTTC
>TRBV5-1|TRBJ1-2|.|.
CASSLVAVDGYTF
TGCGCCAGCAGCTTGGTAGCTGTGGATGGCTACACCTTC
>TRBV27|TRBJ1-6|TRBD1|.
CASSYRGGNSPLHF
TGTGCCAGCAGTTACAGGGGTGGCAATTCACCCCTCCACTTT
>TRBV10-2|TRBJ2-1|TRBD2|.
CASSPWGGSSNEQFF
TGCGCCAGCAGTCCCTGGGGCGGGAGTAGCAATGAGCAGTTCTTC
>TRBV25-1|TRBJ2-7|TRBD2|.
CASSGRAPPYEQYF
TGTGCCAGCAGCGGGAGGGCTCCCCCCTACGAGCAGTACTTC
>TRBV21-1|TRBJ2-3|.|.
CASSIRLPWGDTQYF
TGTGCCAGCAGCATTAGGCTTCCCTGGGGAGATACGCAGTATTTT
>TRBV5-6|TRBJ2-7|.|once
CASSTDARVEQYF
TGTGCCAGCAGCACGGACGCAAGGGTCGAGCAGTACTTC
>TRBV6-1|TRBJ2-3|.|.
CASSEEGELADTQYF
TGTGCCAGCAGCGAAGAGGGGGAACTTGCAGATACGCAGTATTTT
>TRBV9|TRBJ2-1|.|.
CASSAANEQFF
TGTGCCAGCAGCGCCGCCAATGAGCAGTTCTTC
>TRBV18|TRBJ1-2|TRBD1|.
CASSPFTPFPQGVGGYTF
TGTGCCAGCTCACCATTCACACCCTTCCCGCAGGGGGTAGGTGGCTACACCTTC
>TRBV4-1|TRBJ2-1|.|.
CASSPQLGDNEQFF
TGCGCCAGCAGCCCCCAATTGGGGGACAATGAGCAGTTCTTC
>TRBV7-9|TRBJ1-1|.|few
CASSLNPGAGTEAFF
TGTGCCAGCAGCCTAAACCCGGGGGCCGGCACTGAAGCTTTCTTT
>TRBV11-2|TRBJ2-7|TRBD1|.
CASKHRDSPYEQYF
TGTGCCAGCAAGCACCGGGACAGTCCCTACGAGCAGTACTTC
>TRBV4-1|TRBJ1-1|.|.
CASSQGSLRTVNTEAFF
TGCGCCAGCAGCCAAGGCTCCCTCCGGACGGTGAACACTGAAGCTTTCTTT
>TRBV10-3|TRBJ2-7|TRBD2|.
CAISDSFGGGRTSYEQYF
TGTGCCATCAGTGATTCGTTCGGCGGGGGACGGACGTCCTACGAGCAGTACTTC
>TRBV7-9|TRBJ2-7|.|few
CASSLEVYEQYF
TGTGCCAGCAGCTTAGAGGTCTACGAGCAGTACTTC
>TRBV6-5|TRBJ1-3|.|.
CASIGSGNTIYF
TGTGCCAGCATTGGGTCTGGAAACACCATATATTTT
>TRBV27|TRBJ1-2|TRBD1|.
CASSLFSSGGYYGYTF
TGTGCCAGCAGTTTATTTTCGTCAGGGGGGTACTATGGCTACACCTTC
>TRBV6-5|TRBJ1-5|.|.
CASSYSSETGPQHF
TGTGCCAGCAGTTACTCGTCCGAGACGGGGCCCCAGCATTTT
>TRBV3-1/TRBV3-2|TRBJ2-3|.|.
CASSQTITSTDTQYF
TGTGCCAGCAGCCAAACAATCACTAGCACAGATACGCAGTATTTT
>TRBV5-1|TRBJ1-3|.|.
CASSLNSPSGNTIYF
TGCGCCAGCAGCTTGAACAGTCCCTCTGGAAACACCATATATTTT